These 6 T cell receptor beta chains were all obtained from the same sample, sequenced in a study of shared clonotypes between healthy human individuals. This table comes from immunoSEQ multiplex PCR, and its TCRdb copy is limited to in-frame clones, with some not included. The sample carries 2 million to 2.5 million clones, 85% to 95% recorded once. Sequences were obtained from naive CD4+ T cells from PBMCs. The subset: CD45RA+ positively selected. Every receptor here comes from a man younger than 30 in good health. Some clones in this sample may be carry-over from other donors' samples.

Here the CDR3 DNA reads TGCAGCGTTGACACCCTTGGAGGGGAGACCCAGTACTTC. This sequence encodes CSVDTLGGETQYF. V is TRBV29-1 and J is TRBJ2-5; TRBD2 might be the D (6 bases). V gave up 3 bases and J gave up 5 bases, with 13 bases separating them. The CDR3 runs to 13 residues. CDR1 is SQVTM, CDR2 ANQGSEA, per germline.

The V gene is TRBV29-1, the J gene TRBJ2-5; D possibly matches TRBD1 or TRBD2 (5 bases each). Germline CDR1 reads SQVTM; CDR2 reads ANQGSEA. Trimming removed 6 bases from V and 9 bases from J, with 20 bases in between. The CDR3 has 13 residues. Here the CDR3 reads CSVTGSGALAQYF. The CDR3 DNA reads as TGCAGCGTCACGGGCTCCGGGGCTCTGGCCCAGTACTTC.

This chain connects TRBV27 to TRBJ2-7; weak D call: TRBD1 (8 bases). Germline CDR1 is MNHEY and CDR2 is SMNVEV (reference sequence). The CDR3 totals 15 residues. The V end was cut by 3 bases, the J end by 5 bases, with 17 bases between. The CDR3 DNA is TGTGCCAGCAGTTTGTGGACAGGGAGGGCGGACGAGCAGTACTTC. As protein: CASSLWTGRADEQYF.

This clone was counted once. Other DNA sequences within the sample encode an identical CDR3. The V and J genes are TRBV11-2 and TRBJ2-7; 11 bases are a match to TRBD2. This CDR3 spans 14 amino acids. V trimming: 5 bases; J trimming: 3 bases; junction bases outside the gene matches: 3. Germline V gene lookup returns CDR1 SGHAT and CDR2 FQNNGV. For the CDR3, the DNA is TGTGCCAGCAGCCCCACTAGCGGGAGCTACGAGCAGTACTTC. Translating it yields CASSPTSGSYEQYF. Based on the CDR3 plus reference TRBV11-2 and TRBJ2-7, the full variable domain is EAGVAQSPRYKIIEKRQSVAFWCNPISGHATLYWYQQILGQGPKLLIQFQNNGVVDDSQLPKDRFSAERLKGVDSTLKIQPAKLEDSAVYLCASSPTSGSYEQYFGPGTRLTVT.

The chain employs TRBV28 and TRBJ1-3, with D possibly matching TRBD1 (5 bases). Germline loops: CDR1 MDHEN, CDR2 SYDVKM. The CDR3 has 14 residues. V lost 2 bases to trimming and J lost 7 bases, with 12 bases between them. CDR3 loop: CASSLIGAENTIYF. The CDR3 bases are TGTGCCAGCAGTTTAATCGGGGCCGAGAACACCATATATTTT.

The J gene is TRBJ2-7, the V gene TRBV9; TRBD1 matches at 7 bases. Germline V gives CDR1 SGDLS, CDR2 YYNGEE. CDR3 length: 15 amino acids. Germline trimming cut 0 bases from V and 4 bases from J; bases unmatched to any gene: 7. The CDR3 is CASSVDQGGAYEQYF. CDR3 coding DNA: TGTGCCAGCAGCGTAGATCAAGGGGGCGCTTACGAGCAGTACTTC.